A selection of T cell receptor beta chains follows, all from one sample in a study of T cells after yellow fever vaccination. Via MiXCR, TCRdb re-called the 5' RACE reads, giving one row per CDR3 protein. There are more than 25,000 distinct CDR3 sequences in the sample; approximately 4.9% occur only once, and roughly 34% lies in the top ten. The sequencing used PBMCs, either bulk or a sorted T-cell subset (CD4+, CD8+, memory, or dextramer-sorted; not recorded which), collected on the day of the yellow fever booster vaccination. The source is a man aged 18 to 35 who received the YFV17D yellow fever vaccine. The CDR3 runs from the conserved cysteine through the conserved F or W. The D gene is left open where the match is weak. Clone sizes are given selectively: once, few, many, or a class where the clone is expanded.

many,TRBD1,TRBV7-9,TRBJ1-3,TGTGCCAGCAGCTTCCAGGGGGGACGCTCTGGAAACACCATATATTTT,CASSFQGGRSGNTIYF
-,TRBD1,TRBV3-1,TRBJ2-7,TGTGCCAGCAGCCAACCGACAGGGGGCCGGAACGAGCAGTACTTC,CASSQPTGGRNEQYF
many,-,TRBV12-3/TRBV12-4,TRBJ1-1,TGTGCCAGCATACTGAACACTGAAGCTTTCTTT,CASILNTEAFF
many,-,TRBV7-9,TRBJ2-1,TGTGCCAGCAGCTTGATCGCAAATGAGCAGTTCTTC,CASSLIANEQFF
-,TRBD2,TRBV18,TRBJ2-7,TGTGCCAGCTCACCTGACTTTAGCGGGGGGGCAGGAGAGCAGTACTTC,CASSPDFSGGAGEQYF
many,-,TRBV18,TRBJ1-1,TGTGCCAGCTCACCAAACGAGGGGACTAACACTGAAGCTTTCTTT,CASSPNEGTNTEAFF
many,-,TRBV4-1,TRBJ1-4,TGCGCCAGCAGCCAGGGGGGATGGGGCAGTGCTAATGAAAAACTGTTTTTT,CASSQGGWGSANEKLFF
many,-,TRBV6-1,TRBJ1-1,TGTGCCAGCAGTCCCAATGCAAAAATCACTGAAGCTTTCTTT,CASSPNAKITEAFF
many,-,TRBV29-1,TRBJ2-1,TGCAGCACGGCGAGGACCAGGGATGAGCAGTTCTTC,CSTARTRDEQFF
many,-,TRBV2,TRBJ2-5,TGTGCCAGCTCCTTCACAGGGGAGACCCAGTACTTC,CASSFTGETQYF
few,-,TRBV5-4,TRBJ2-7,TGTGCCAGCAGCTTGAAGAGCTCCTACGAGCAGTACTTC,CASSLKSSYEQYF
many,-,TRBV20-1,TRBJ2-5,TGCAGTGCTAGAGTTCGCCCTAGTTGGTACCAAGAGACCCAGTACTTC,CSARVRPSWYQETQYF
-,TRBD2,TRBV11-2,TRBJ2-1,TGTGCCAGCAGCTTAGCCCAACTAGCGGGTTACAATGAGCAGTTCTTC,CASSLAQLAGYNEQFF
many,TRBD1,TRBV7-2,TRBJ2-3,TGTGCCAGCAGCTTAGTCGGGACAGGGAGCACAGATACGCAGTATTTT,CASSLVGTGSTDTQYF
many,-,TRBV5-5,TRBJ1-6,TGTGCCAGCAGCCTAATGCCCCCTCCGGATTCACCCCTCCACTTT,CASSLMPPPDSPLHF
many,-,TRBV11-2,TRBJ2-4,TGTGCCAGCAGCATTGGGGGCCACATTCAGTACTTC,CASSIGGHIQYF
many,TRBD2,TRBV10-3,TRBJ2-3,TGTGCCATCAGTGAAGGGCTAGCGGGGTTCTATACGCAGTATTTT,CAISEGLAGFYTQYF
many,-,TRBV7-2,TRBJ2-5,TGTGCCAGCAGCCCAGCCGGGATACAAGAGACCCAGTACTTC,CASSPAGIQETQYF
many,-,TRBV7-9,TRBJ2-2,TGTGCCAGCAGCTTAAACAGGGTTGGCACCGGGGAGCTGTTTTTT,CASSLNRVGTGELFF
medium-sized,-,TRBV29-1,TRBJ2-5,TGCAGCGTTTGGATCCAAGAGACCCAGTACTTC,CSVWIQETQYF
many,TRBD2,TRBV20-1,TRBJ2-5,TGCAGTGCTAGCGGGGGGGTTGAAGAGACCCAGTACTTC,CSASGGVEETQYF
many,-,TRBV29-1,TRBJ2-1,TGCAGCGTTTGGGGGGGGGCAGGCAATGAGCAGTTCTTC,CSVWGGAGNEQFF
many,TRBD1,TRBV7-3,TRBJ2-2,TGTGCCAGCAGCCCGACAGGGGACACCGGGGAGCTGTTTTTT,CASSPTGDTGELFF
many,-,TRBV5-1,TRBJ1-2,TGCGCCAGCACATATGGATCCGCCTATGGCTACACCTTC,CASTYGSAYGYTF